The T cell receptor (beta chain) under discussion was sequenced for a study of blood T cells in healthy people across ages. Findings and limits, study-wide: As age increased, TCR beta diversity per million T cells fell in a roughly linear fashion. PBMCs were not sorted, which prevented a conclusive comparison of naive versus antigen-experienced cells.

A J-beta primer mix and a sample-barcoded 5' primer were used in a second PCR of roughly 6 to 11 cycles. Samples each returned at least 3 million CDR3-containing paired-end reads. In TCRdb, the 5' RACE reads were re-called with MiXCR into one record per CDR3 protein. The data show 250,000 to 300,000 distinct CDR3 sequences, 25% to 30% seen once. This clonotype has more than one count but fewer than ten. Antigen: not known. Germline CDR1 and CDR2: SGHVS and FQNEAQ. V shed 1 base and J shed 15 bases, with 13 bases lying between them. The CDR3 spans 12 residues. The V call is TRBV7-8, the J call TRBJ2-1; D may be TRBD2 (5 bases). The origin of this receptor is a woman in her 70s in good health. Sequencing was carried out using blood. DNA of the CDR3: TGTGCCAGCAGCTTAGTTAGAGCGGTATTGTTCTTC. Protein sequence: CASSLVRAVLFF.